Listed here are 29 T cell receptor beta chains from one sample, sequenced in a study of PD-1 blockade in classical Hodgkin lymphoma. Libraries were prepared by immunoSEQ multiplex PCR; TCRdb keeps only in-frame clonotypes and omits some of them. The profile covers about 30,000 clones, with 78% appearing a single time and around 35% taken by the ten largest. Exposure to brentuximab vedotin varied, and each patient had relapsed following autologous stem cell transplantation. This specimen consisted of peripheral blood mononuclear cells (PBMCs), obtained before the second cycle of nivolumab. The receptors here all came from a human donor with classical Hodgkin lymphoma.

This sequence joins TRBV28 and TRBJ1-5; no firm D call. The CDR3 consists of 14 residues. Trimming took 3 bases from V and 4 from J, leaving 10 bases between them. The germline CDR1 and CDR2 sequences are MDHEN and SYDVKM. The CDR3 DNA sequence: TGTGCCAGCAGTTTCGGGCGGCCTAATCAGCCCCAGCATTTT. Translation: CASSFGRPNQPQHF. Based on the CDR3 plus reference TRBV28 and TRBJ1-5, the full variable domain is DVKVTQSSRYLVKRTGEKVFLECVQDMDHENMFWYRQDPGLGLRLIYFSYDVKMKEKGDIPEGYSVSREKKERFSLILESASTNQTSMYLCASSFGRPNQPQHFGDGTRLSIL.

The chain joins TRBV19 to TRBJ1-5, with D tentatively TRBD1 (5 bases). The CDR3 consists of 14 residues. V lost 3 bases and J 4 bases, leaving 10 bases between the germline ends. CDR1 LNHDA and CDR2 SQIVND come from the germline V gene (reference sequence). This chain's CDR3 is CASSIWAGNQPQHF. The CDR3 coding sequence is TGTGCCAGTAGTATTTGGGCAGGGAATCAGCCCCAGCATTTT.

J is TRBJ2-2 and V is TRBV18; tentatively, D is TRBD1 (6 bases). The CDR3 sequence is 14 residues long. The germline gives CDR1 KGHSH, CDR2 LQKENI. V gave up 2 bases and J gave up 6 bases, with 10 bases separating them. The CDR3, as DNA: TGTGCCAGCTCACCAGGGGGCAACGCCGGGGAGCTGTTTTTT. Translating it yields CASSPGGNAGELFF.

This clone was counted once. V gene TRBV7-6 combines with J gene TRBJ2-3, with D maybe TRBD1 (5 bases). CDR1 and CDR2 (germline): SGHVS, FNYEAQ. V lost 5 bases and J lost 4, with 16 bases in between. The CDR3 contains 15 residues. DNA for the CDR3: TGTGCCAGCAGCCCCAGGGAAACCTCCGCAGATACGCAGTATTTT. It is translated as CASSPRETSADTQYF.

The rearrangement links TRBV10-3 to TRBJ1-1, with D possibly being TRBD1 (5 bases). Germline V gene data show CDR1 as ENHRY and CDR2 as SYGVKD. The CDR3 is made up of 14 amino acids. The ends were cut back, 7 bases at V and 6 bases at J, with 18 bases in the middle. CDR3 nucleotide sequence: TGTGCCATCACCCCAGGGAGTGGGGCCGCTGAAGCTTTCTTT. This encodes CAITPGSGAAEAFF.

This clone is medium-sized within its sample. V and J are TRBV19 and TRBJ1-4; D possibly corresponds to TRBD1 (6 bases). This CDR3 is 14 amino acids long. The V end lost 5 bases, the J end lost 7 bases, and 14 bases lay between the germline ends. Germline loops: CDR1 LNHDA, CDR2 SQIVND (reference sequence). The CDR3 sequence: CASSLTGGSEKLFF. In nucleotides, the CDR3 is TGTGCCAGTAGTCTGACAGGAGGGAGTGAAAAACTGTTTTTT.

The rearrangement links TRBV9 to TRBJ2-5, with D tentatively TRBD2 (6 bases). The CDR3 runs to 14 residues. V was shortened by 2 bases and J by 5 bases, with 13 bases between the two germline ends. Germline V gene data show CDR1 as SGDLS and CDR2 as YYNGEE. The CDR3 protein is CASSVLSGGETQYF. The CDR3, as DNA: TGTGCCAGCAGCGTTCTATCCGGGGGTGAGACCCAGTACTTC.

This clone was counted between two and nine times. V is TRBV7-2 and J is TRBJ1-2; D is undetermined. Germline assignment: CDR1 SGHTA and CDR2 FQGNSA. V gave up 3 bases and J gave up 8 bases, with 13 bases separating them. The CDR3 spans 13 residues. Here the CDR3 DNA reads TGTGCCAGCAGCTTTTCTGGTATTCTCGGCTACACCTTC. Translating it yields CASSFSGILGYTF.

The rearrangement joins TRBV4-1 to TRBJ1-1; 8 nucleotides match TRBD1. V was pared by 1 base and J by 3 bases, with 1 base of the junction left unmatched. Germline V lookup: CDR1 MGHRA, CDR2 YSYEKL. The CDR3 is 14 residues long. The CDR3 DNA is TGCGCCAGCAGCCAAGCGGACAGGGACACTGAAGCTTTCTTT. Amino acids: CASSQADRDTEAFF.

The chain carries TRBV7-6 and TRBJ2-3; 12 bases are a match to TRBD2. Germline V gene lookup returns CDR1 SGHVS and CDR2 FNYEAQ. The CDR3 has 16 residues. J lost 1 base, V lost 5 bases, and 4 bases had no gene match. The CDR3 nucleotides read TGTGCCAGCAGCCCCAGACTAGCGGGGGGCACAGATACGCAGTATTTT. Protein: CASSPRLAGGTDTQYF.

V usage is TRBV9 and J usage is TRBJ1-2; D might be TRBD1 (5 bases). The CDR3 has 13 amino acids. The germline V gene encodes CDR1 SGDLS and CDR2 YYNGEE. Trimming took off 4 bases at V and 6 bases at J, with 13 bases between the two ends. As DNA, the CDR3 is TGTGCCAGCAGCCTTGGACCGGGGCATGGCTACACCTTC. Its translation is CASSLGPGHGYTF.

This chain uses TRBV2 with TRBJ1-5, with D tentatively TRBD1 (5 bases). V was cut by 4 bases and J by 2 bases, with 12 bases left in between. This CDR3 spans 15 amino acids. Germline-derived CDR1 and CDR2 are SNHLY and FYNNEI. The CDR3 protein is CASSAGHGGNQPQHF. As DNA, the CDR3 is TGTGCCAGCAGTGCAGGGCATGGGGGCAATCAGCCCCAGCATTTT. Complete variable domain (other parts from reference TRBV2 and TRBJ1-5): EPEVTQTPSHQVTQMGQEVILRCVPISNHLYFYWYRQILGQKVEFLVSFYNNEISEKSEIFDDQFSVERPDGSNFTLKIRSTKLEDSAMYFCASSAGHGGNQPQHFGDGTRLSIL.

The rearrangement uses TRBV11-3 and TRBJ1-2; 8 positions match TRBD1. CDR1 is SGHNT, CDR2 YENEEA, per germline. V was clipped by 5 bases and J by 4 bases; unmatched bases: 9. This CDR3 spans 15 amino acids. CDR3 protein: CASSLSGGAGYGYTF. CDR3 DNA sequence: TGTGCCAGCAGCCTCTCAGGGGGCGCCGGCTATGGCTACACCTTC. The variable domain in full, with the rest retrieved from reference TRBV11-3 and TRBJ1-2, is EAGVVQSPRYKIIEKKQPVAFWCNPISGHNTLYWYLQNLGQGPELLIRYENEEAVDDSQLPKDRFSAERLKGVDSTLKIQPAELGDSAVYLCASSLSGGAGYGYTFGSGTRLTVV.

The chain links TRBV30 to TRBJ1-5; 9 nucleotides match TRBD1. CDR3 length: 15 amino acids. After removal of 4 bases from V and 5 bases from J, the junction contained 9 bases not matched to a gene. Germline CDR1 reads GTSNPN; CDR2 reads SVGIG (reference sequence). CDR3 sequence: CAWNYGGTGYQPQHF. CDR3 sequence (DNA): TGTGCCTGGAATTATGGCGGGACAGGGTATCAGCCCCAGCATTTT. Based on the CDR3 plus reference TRBV30 and TRBJ1-5, the full variable domain is SQTIHQWPATLVQPVGSPLSLECTVEGTSNPNLYWYRQAAGRGLQLLFYSVGIGQISSEVPQNLSASRPQDRQFILSSKKLLLSDSGFYLCAWNYGGTGYQPQHFGDGTRLSIL.

The chain links TRBV30 to TRBJ1-1; possible D gene TRBD1, 6 bases. Germline V gives CDR1 GTSNPN, CDR2 SVGIG (reference sequence). CDR3 length: 14 amino acids. Trimming removed 0 bases from V and 4 bases from J, with 12 bases in between. CDR3 loop: CAWSVQGVSTEAFF. The DNA for the CDR3 is TGTGCCTGGAGTGTACAGGGTGTGAGCACTGAAGCTTTCTTT. Full variable domain (missing parts from reference TRBV30 and TRBJ1-1): SQTIHQWPATLVQPVGSPLSLECTVEGTSNPNLYWYRQAAGRGLQLLFYSVGIGQISSEVPQNLSASRPQDRQFILSSKKLLLSDSGFYLCAWSVQGVSTEAFFGQGTRLTVV.

DNA for the CDR3: TGCGCCAGCAGCGAGGGGGCGGGCTATGGCTACACCTTC. Amino acid sequence: CASSEGAGYGYTF. The rearrangement links TRBV5-1 to TRBJ1-2; 7 bases match TRBD1. J gave up 4 bases and V 4 bases, and 4 bases lay outside the gene matches. There are 13 residues in the CDR3. The germline gives CDR1 SGHRS, CDR2 YFSETQ.

The V call is TRBV29-1, the J call TRBJ1-4, with TRBD1 matching 8 bases. From germline, CDR1 is SQVTM and CDR2 ANQGSEA. V shed 5 bases and J 15 bases; nucleotides not matched to a gene: 8. There are 11 residues in the CDR3. In DNA form, the CDR3 reads TGCAGCGTTAAGGTTCCGGGACAGGTGTTTTTT. It encodes CSVKVPGQVFF.

The CDR3 DNA is TGCGCCAGCAGCCATCAGGGGAACACTGAAGCTTTCTTT. Its protein product is CASSHQGNTEAFF. The V call is TRBV4-3, the J call TRBJ1-1; maybe TRBD1 (5 bases). Per the germline V gene, CDR1 is LGHNA and CDR2 is YSLEER. Trimming cost V 3 bases and J 1 base, with 6 bases left between them. This CDR3 is built from 13 residues.

This sequence joins TRBV11-3 and TRBJ2-2; D gene uncertain. Trimming took off 5 bases at V and 6 bases at J, with 16 bases between the two ends. This CDR3 has 15 residues. Germline V gene data show CDR1 as SGHNT and CDR2 as YENEEA. CDR3 in amino acids: CASSPRVAVPGELFF. Here the CDR3 DNA reads TGTGCCAGCAGCCCCCGTGTCGCCGTCCCCGGGGAGCTGTTTTTT.

The chain has TRBV14 and TRBJ1-4; no reliable D call. CDR1 is SGHDN and CDR2 is FVKESK in the germline V gene. This CDR3 spans 16 amino acids. Trimming pared 0 bases from V and 4 bases from J, leaving 12 bases between. The CDR3 is CASSQDLWGDNEKLFF. DNA of the CDR3: TGTGCCAGCAGCCAAGATTTATGGGGAGATAATGAAAAACTGTTTTTT.

V gene TRBV4-1 combines with J gene TRBJ2-1, with D possibly TRBD2 on 6 matching bases. V lost 5 bases and J lost 5, with 19 bases in between. CDR3 size: 16 residues. Germline loops: CDR1 MGHRA, CDR2 YSYEKL. The CDR3 nucleotides read TGCGCCAGCAGCTTAAACCGACTAGTATTTAACAATGAGCAGTTCTTC. It is translated as CASSLNRLVFNNEQFF.

This chain joins TRBV5-1 and TRBJ2-2, with 7 bases fitting TRBD1. The CDR3 is 15 amino acids. Germline V gives CDR1 SGHRS, CDR2 YFSETQ. The J segment lost 5 bases and the V segment lost 4 bases, leaving 8 bases of the junction unmatched. CDR3 bases: TGCGCCAGCAGCCTACGACAGGGTGGTACCGGGGAGCTGTTTTTT. It specifies CASSLRQGGTGELFF.

This chain joins TRBV5-1 and TRBJ2-5, with 8 bases matching TRBD1. This CDR3 is built from 15 residues. Germline V gene lookup returns CDR1 SGHRS and CDR2 YFSETQ. Trimming cost V 9 bases and J 2 bases; bases outside gene matches: 12. This chain's CDR3 is CATKTGGGRQETQYF. CDR3 nucleotides: TGCGCCACCAAAACAGGGGGAGGTCGACAAGAGACCCAGTACTTC.

The chain's CDR3 is CASSFSTNRDFYTF. As DNA, the CDR3 is TGTGCCAGCAGTTTCTCTACTAACAGGGATTTCTACACCTTC. This rearrangement joins TRBV27 to TRBJ1-2, with a weak D call TRBD1 (6 bases). Germline CDR1 MNHEY, CDR2 SMNVEV (reference sequence). Between the trimmed V and J ends, which lost 3 bases and 10 bases, there was a span of 18 bases. The CDR3 runs 14 residues.

This clone was observed once. The V and J genes are TRBV18 and TRBJ1-1; D not resolved. Trimming shortened V by 6 bases and J by 1 base, and 15 bases separated the two germline ends. This CDR3 comprises 15 residues. The V gene's germline CDR1 is KGHSH and CDR2 LQKENI. The CDR3: CASSPDERTNTEAFF. The CDR3 DNA reads TGTGCCAGCTCCCCCGACGAGCGAACGAACACTGAAGCTTTCTTT.

The genes are TRBV9 and TRBJ2-1; possibly TRBD1 for D (6 bases). V was trimmed by 1 base and J by 2 bases, leaving 10 bases between them. Germline V lookup: CDR1 SGDLS, CDR2 YYNGEE. The CDR3 is 15 amino acids. In nucleotides, the CDR3 is TGTGCCAGCAGCGTACGTCAGGGGCCCTACAATGAGCAGTTCTTC. Translating gives CASSVRQGPYNEQFF.

V and J are TRBV6-5 and TRBJ1-6; D is unclear. The CDR3 has 14 amino acids. Trimming pared 6 bases from V and 4 bases from J, leaving 10 bases between. Germline CDR1 MNHEY, CDR2 SVGAGI. The DNA for the CDR3 is TGTGCCAGCAGCTTGATGGGATATAATTCACCCCTCCACTTT. It codes for CASSLMGYNSPLHF.

Only one count was recorded for this clone. The genes are TRBV10-3 and TRBJ1-6; 8 nucleotides agree with TRBD1. Germline CDR1 and CDR2: ENHRY and SYGVKD. This CDR3 spans 14 amino acids. V shed 8 bases and J 10 bases; nucleotides not matched to a gene: 10. The CDR3 spells CAIQTGQGDSPLHF. CDR3 sequence (DNA): TGTGCCATCCAGACCGGACAGGGTGACTCACCCCTCCACTTT.

The V and J genes are TRBV27 and TRBJ2-4; TRBD1 agrees at 7 bases. The V gene's germline CDR1 is MNHEY and CDR2 SMNVEV (reference sequence). The CDR3 extends over 16 amino acids. With V trimmed by 6 bases and J by 3 bases, 11 bases remained unmatched. CDR3 loop: CASSLAGGFFKNIQYF. CDR3 nucleotides: TGTGCCAGCAGCCTAGCAGGGGGTTTCTTCAAAAACATTCAGTACTTC.